What follows is one T cell receptor (beta chain) and its context. No antigen is known for it. Amplification of TCR alpha and beta CDR3 regions from RNA used iRepertoire nested multiplex PCR. Input was roughly 100-450 ng of tissue mRNA or PBMC total RNA. TCRdb re-analysed the multiplex PCR reads in MiXCR, keeping a single row per CDR3 protein. This table has 90,000 or so distinct CDR3 sequences, around 40% appearing once. This entry belongs to a study of glioma-infiltrating T cells. Study-wide points: Tissue-blood divergence was below expectation in non-neoplastic patients, above in gliomas. Very few CDR3 sequences were shared between tissue and blood.

Per the germline V gene, CDR1 is DFQATT and CDR2 is SNEGSKA (reference sequence). V lost 0 bases and J lost 5, with 12 bases in between. The CDR3 contains 14 residues. The chain has TRBV20-1 and TRBJ2-3; D gene unclear. The sequence came from a human donor with low-grade glioma or glioblastoma, undergoing nonglioma brain surgery, or in good health (not recorded which). What was sequenced was glioma tissue, nonneoplastic brain tissue, or PBMCs (not recorded which). CDR3 bases: TGCAGTGCTAGAGATCCCTACTGCAAAGATACGCAGTATTTT. This translates into CSARDPYCKDTQYF.